In this sample, the clone carrying this TCR beta chain turned up a few times. No antigen is known for it. Treatment noted: oral pan-JAK inhibitor, 5-10 mg twice daily. The CDR3 runs to 17 residues. Germline V gene data show CDR1 as SGHAT and CDR2 as FQNNGV. V was shortened by 0 bases and J by 5 bases, with 17 bases between the two germline ends. This sample was included in a study of CD8+ T cells in alopecia areata. Study-wide results and limits: For patients receiving tofacitinib, scalp clonality and expanded CD8+ clones among the top 100 significantly decreased.

The authors extracted RNA and reverse transcribed it into cDNA as the sequencing template. The protocol was immunoSEQ multiplex PCR, while the TCRdb copy is restricted to in-frame clones and leaves out a portion. The data hold about 190,000 clones, with roughly 50% observed a single time. This specimen consisted of CD8+ T cells sorted from blood, obtained at week 24, from a patient treated with tofacitinib. The source of this sequence is a human donor with alopecia areata. The chain joins TRBV11-2 to TRBJ2-1; a weak D match, TRBD1 (5 bases). The CDR3 loop is CASSLDMARDRNNEQFF. The CDR3 DNA sequence: TGTGCCAGCAGCTTAGATATGGCCAGGGATCGGAACAATGAGCAGTTCTTC.